The clone carrying this T cell receptor beta chain has just one count. The data belong to a study of blood T cell repertoires in COVID-19. Overall study: COVID-19 samples, acute and convalescent, were from the United States, Italy and Spain. The analysed material was cDNA or gDNA that came from T cells, B-cell-depleted T cells, or PBMCs.

Methods used by the authors: Amplified reference gene primers provided the basis for estimating nucleated cell counts. Produced via immunoSEQ multiplex PCR; TCRdb's table is partial and in-frame only. For V, J and clone size, that table is used; D and trimming come from the DNA. The top ten clones hold approximately 5% of a sample with about 120,000 clones, 87% of them seen once. What was sequenced was peripheral blood. The receptor was derived from a human donor in a cohort sampled during active COVID-19.

The CDR3 is CASRRQGTSNQPQHF. In DNA form, the CDR3 reads TGTGCCAGCAGGCGACAGGGTACGAGCAATCAGCCCCAGCATTTT. This chain joins TRBV28 and TRBJ1-5, with 7 positions matching TRBD1. This CDR3 has 15 amino acids. Germline V gene data show CDR1 as MDHEN and CDR2 as SYDVKM. With 6 bases clipped from V and 1 base from J, the junction kept 6 bases outside the gene matches.